These 20 T cell receptor beta chains originate from one sample sequenced in a study of tumor-infiltrating lymphocytes in primary liver carcinoma. Alongside blood RNA obtained from unsorted whole blood, germline DNA was also extracted. Production of TCR beta cDNA used approximately 0.45 ug total RNA together with a constant-region primer. Three-round nested multiplex PCR performed with slightly modified ARM-PCR produced the TCR beta libraries. PCR rounds one and two used TRBV1-TRBV30 forward primers with a C-beta reverse primer for 10 cycles each. TCRdb itself ran the multiplex PCR reads through MiXCR, one entry per CDR3 protein. The table lists 300,000 to 350,000 distinct CDR3 sequences, around three fifths of them singletons. Sample: peripheral blood. All receptors come from a man aged 40-49 years with primary liver carcinoma and hepatitis B virus infection.

CDR3 sequence reads: CSAPGRVGTEAFF. The CDR3, as DNA: TGCAGTGCCCCCGGACGGGTGGGCACTGAAGCTTTCTTT. The V call is TRBV20-1, the J call TRBJ1-1; D unresolved. Germline CDR1 is DFQATT and CDR2 is SNEGSKA (reference sequence). Trimming pared 6 bases from V and 4 bases from J, leaving 15 bases between. This CDR3 has 13 residues.

The rearrangement uses TRBV6-1 and TRBJ2-1, with D unresolved. V gave up 1 base and J gave up 12 bases, with 10 bases separating them. This CDR3 spans 12 amino acids. CDR1 MNHNS and CDR2 SASEGT come from the germline V gene. DNA of the CDR3: TGTGCCAGCAGTGAAGACTTTTTTCGGCAGTTCTTC. This sequence encodes CASSEDFFRQFF.

This clonotype has a count of ten or more. The J gene is TRBJ1-5, the V gene TRBV29-1; TRBD1 matches at 9 bases. Germline assignment: CDR1 SQVTM and CDR2 ANQGSEA. CDR3 length: 14 residues. J lost 1 base, V lost 6 bases, and 4 bases had no gene match. CDR3 in DNA: TGCAGCGTAGCACAGGGGGCCAGCAATCAGCCCCAGCATTTT. It yields the protein CSVAQGASNQPQHF.

Turning to this clonotype: A read error may account for a junction end that differs from germline. The rearrangement joins TRBV10-3 to TRBJ2-2, with TRBD2 matching 7 bases. Germline-derived CDR1 and CDR2 are ENHRY and SYGVKD. CDR3 length: 17 amino acids. Written as DNA, the CDR3 is TGTGCCAGCAAGACCGGGACTATGATTTCGAACACCGGGGTGCTGTTTTTT. Amino acids: CASKTGTMISNTGVLFF.

Remarks on this clonotype: This could be a read error, since a much larger clone is one nucleotide away. V usage is TRBV6-6 and J usage is TRBJ2-1; the match to TRBD2 covers 7 bases. CDR3 size: 13 residues. The germline CDR1 and CDR2 sequences are MNHNY and SVGAGI (reference sequence). V trimming: 7 bases; J trimming: 8 bases; junction bases outside the gene matches: 8. The CDR3 bases are TGTGCCAGCACCTTGGGGGGGATGGATGAGCAGTTCTTC. Its translation: CASTLGGMDEQFF.

On this clonotype itself: A read error may be the cause here, since a much bigger clone is one base away. This chain links TRBV5-6 with TRBJ1-5; 8 nucleotides align to TRBD1. CDR3 length: 16 residues. Germline CDR1 reads SGHDT; CDR2 reads YYEEEE. The CDR3 region has the DNA TGTGCCTGCAGCTTGCAACAGGGGGAGTGGGGTCAGCCCCAGCATTTT. It encodes CACSLQQGEWGQPQHF.

Only one count was recorded for this clonotype. The chain uses TRBV11-2 and TRBJ2-7; D gene unclear. Germline CDR1 is SGHAT and CDR2 is FQNNGV. The V end was cut by 7 bases, the J end by 0 bases, with 10 bases between. This CDR3 has 13 residues. The CDR3 DNA reads as TGTGCCAGCACGTGGGGATTCTCCTACGAGCAGTACTTC. It specifies CASTWGFSYEQYF.

In regard to this clonotype: This may arise from a read error, as a much more abundant clone is one base away. In DNA form, the CDR3 reads TGCGGCGTTGCTGGGGGTGTGGGTACCGGGGAGCTGTTTTTT. Amino acids: CGVAGGVGTGELFF. This chain uses TRBV29-1 with TRBJ2-2; D is possibly TRBD1 or TRBD2 (5 bases each). The CDR3 has 14 amino acids. CDR1 and CDR2 from the germline V gene are SQVTM and ANQGSEA.

V gene TRBV2 combines with J gene TRBJ1-6; D gene uncertain. CDR1 and CDR2 from the germline V gene are SNHLY and FYNNEI. Between the trimmed V and J ends, which lost 4 bases and 9 bases, there was a span of 13 bases. CDR3 length: 14 residues. In DNA form, the CDR3 reads TGTGCCAGCAGTGGTACAGTCGAATCTTCACCCCTCCACTTT. Translated, it gives CASSGTVESSPLHF.

A remark on this clonotype: The junction differs from germline at one of its ends, possibly a read error. The rearrangement uses TRBV11-1 and TRBJ2-2; D is possibly TRBD2 (5 bases). The CDR3 contains 16 residues. The germline CDR1 and CDR2 sequences are SGHAT and FQDESV (reference sequence). The CDR3 coding sequence is TGTGCCAGCAACTTAGTTGGAGGTGCGAACACCGGGGAACTGTTTTTT. Residues: CASNLVGGANTGELFF. The whole variable domain, filled in from reference TRBV11-1 and TRBJ2-2, reads EAEVAQSPRYKITEKSQAVAFWCDPISGHATLYWYRQILGQGPELLVQFQDESVVDDSQLPKDRFSAERLKGVDSTLKIQPAELGDSAMYLCASNLVGGANTGELFFGEGSRLTVL.

Comment on this clonotype: One end of the junction varies from germline; a read error may be responsible. V usage is TRBV29-1 and J usage is TRBJ2-1; 10 nucleotides agree with TRBD1. The CDR3 has 16 amino acids. Germline CDR1 reads SQVTM; CDR2 reads ANQGSEA. CDR3: CRVIDPGGQGYNAQFF. DNA of the CDR3: TGCAGGGTTATCGATCCCGGGGGACAGGGGTACAATGCGCAGTTCTTC.

With regard to this clonotype: One end of the junction fails to match germline, which may point to a read error. The rearrangement uses TRBV11-2 and TRBJ1-2, with D perhaps matching TRBD1 (5 bases). Germline loops: CDR1 SGHAT, CDR2 FQNNGV. This CDR3 spans 17 amino acids. The CDR3 nucleotides read TGTGCCAGCTGCTTAGTAGCGGGACGGACCTTAGGACATGGCTACACCTTC. Translated: CASCLVAGRTLGHGYTF.

This clonotype was detected once. This may be a read error, as it is one base from a much larger clone. The CDR3 is CASSPLVVNTEAFF. In DNA, the CDR3 is TGTGCCAGCAGCCCCCTGGTGGTGAACACTGAAGCTTTCTTT. The rearrangement links TRBV4-2 to TRBJ1-1; D gene unclear. The V gene lost 4 bases and the J gene lost 0 bases, with 9 bases spanning the gap. The CDR3 sequence is 14 residues long. In germline, CDR1 is LGHNA, CDR2 YNFKEQ.

This clonotype is a singleton in its sample. A much larger clone differs by one base, so this may be a read error. This chain uses TRBV29-1 with TRBJ2-1, with no clear D. Germline V lookup: CDR1 SQVTM, CDR2 ANQGSEA. This CDR3 has 10 amino acids. The chain's CDR3 is CRVLTSEQFF. As DNA, the CDR3 is TGCAGGGTTCTCACCTCCGAGCAGTTCTTC.

Remarks on this clonotype: A junction end diverges from the germline sequence, so it may reflect a read error. The J gene is TRBJ2-3, the V gene TRBV5-4; no clear D. The CDR3 has 15 residues. Germline V CDR1 and CDR2: SGHNT, YYREEE (reference sequence). The chain's CDR3 is CTSSLWSPSTDTQYF. The DNA for the CDR3 is TGTACCAGCAGCTTGTGGTCACCAAGCACAGATACGCAGTATTTT.

With regard to this clonotype: The germline gene is not matched at one end of the junction; a read error may be the cause. The rearrangement uses TRBV11-1 and TRBJ2-7, with D possibly matching TRBD2 (5 bases). Per germline, CDR1 SGHAT and CDR2 FQDESV (reference sequence). The CDR3 is 12 amino acids. The CDR3 protein is CASRLDCYEQYF. The DNA of the CDR3 is TGTGCCAGCAGATTGGACTGCTACGAGCAGTATTTC.

Note on this clonotype: One end of the junction is discordant with germline, which a read error may explain. The CDR3 DNA follows: TGTGCTAGCAGCCGATACCGGACCCAGTTAAACAATGAGCAGTTCTTC. This gives the protein CASSRYRTQLNNEQFF. V usage is TRBV11-2 and J usage is TRBJ2-1; no clear D. This CDR3 contains 16 residues. CDR1 and CDR2 from the germline V gene are SGHAT and FQNNGV.

Comment on this clonotype: This sequence may be a read error, since a much larger clone differs from it by one base. The chain joins TRBV4-1 to TRBJ2-2; D call uncertain. CDR3 size: 12 residues. The V gene's germline CDR1 is MGHRA and CDR2 YSYEKL. CDR3 nucleotide sequence: TGCGCCAACAGCTTCCCCCTCGGGGAGCTGTTTTTT. Protein product: CANSFPLGELFF.

This rearrangement joins TRBV4-1 to TRBJ2-2; tentative D call: TRBD2 (5 bases). Germline V gives CDR1 MGHRA, CDR2 YSYEKL. Deletions cut 1 base from V and 6 bases from J, with 18 bases between. This CDR3 has 17 residues. Here the CDR3 DNA reads TGCGCCAGCAGCCAAGGACTAACGGGAATAAACCCCGGGGAGCTGTTTTTT. It codes for CASSQGLTGINPGELFF.

Comment on this clonotype: One end of the junction is discordant with germline, which a read error may explain. This chain uses TRBV11-2 with TRBJ2-1; D is undetermined. This CDR3 contains 15 residues. Germline V gives CDR1 SGHAT, CDR2 FQNNGV. The CDR3, as DNA: TGCACCAGCAGCTTAGGCTTTAGCTCCTACAATGAGCAGTTCTTC. Translated: CTSSLGFSSYNEQFF.